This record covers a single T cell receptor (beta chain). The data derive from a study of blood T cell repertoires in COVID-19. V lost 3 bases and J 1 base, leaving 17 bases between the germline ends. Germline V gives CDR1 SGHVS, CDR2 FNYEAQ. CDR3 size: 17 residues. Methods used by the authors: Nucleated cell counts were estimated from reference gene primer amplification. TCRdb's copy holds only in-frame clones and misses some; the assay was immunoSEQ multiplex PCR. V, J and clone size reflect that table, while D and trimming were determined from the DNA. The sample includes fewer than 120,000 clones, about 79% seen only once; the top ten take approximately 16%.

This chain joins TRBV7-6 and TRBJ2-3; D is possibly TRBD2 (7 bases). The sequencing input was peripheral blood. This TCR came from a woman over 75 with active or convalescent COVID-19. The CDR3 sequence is CASSFAYPGGGTDTQYF. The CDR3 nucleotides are TGTGCCAGCAGCTTCGCATATCCGGGGGGCGGCACAGATACGCAGTATTTT.